The 17 T cell receptor beta chains reported below all come from one sample, sequenced in a study of T cells in Graves' hyperthyroidism and ophthalmopathy. There were TCR beta CDR3 regions amplified from RNA transcripts. TCR CDR3 regions were first amplified by RT-PCR with HTBI primers. TCRdb recomputed calls from the multiplex PCR reads with MiXCR, one row per CDR3 protein. Of around 700,000 distinct CDR3 sequences listed, 18% were seen once; the top ten hold roughly 17%. Sequenced input: blood. The source of these receptors is a woman in her forties or fifties with Graves' hyperthyroidism that later progressed to Graves' ophthalmopathy.

The V gene is TRBV20-1, the J gene TRBJ2-7; D unclear. Germline V gene lookup returns CDR1 DFQATT and CDR2 SNEGSKA (reference sequence). This CDR3 contains 16 residues. V lost 2 bases and J lost 2, with 19 bases in between. The CDR3 spells CSARPHQADTPYEQYF. The CDR3 DNA reads as TGCAGTGCTAGACCCCACCAGGCGGATACCCCCTACGAGCAGTACTTC.

This clonotype was seen ten or more times. This chain's CDR3 is CASSTEPGTEAFF. CDR3 nucleotides: TGTGCCAGCAGCACAGAACCGGGGACTGAAGCTTTCTTT. The genes are TRBV9 and TRBJ1-1; D is undetermined. Germline V lookup: CDR1 SGDLS, CDR2 YYNGEE. CDR3 length equals 13 residues. Trimming removed 4 bases from V and 5 bases from J, with 12 bases in between.

This clonotype was counted a few times. The V and J genes are TRBV27 and TRBJ1-1; possible D gene TRBD1, 5 bases. The germline V and J ends were trimmed by 2 bases and 6 bases, with 16 bases remaining between them. CDR1 MNHEY and CDR2 SMNVEV come from the germline V gene (reference sequence). The length of the CDR3 is 15 residues. CDR3 sequence reads: CASSLGDLPSAEAFF. In DNA form, the CDR3 reads TGTGCCAGCAGTTTAGGGGACCTACCAAGCGCTGAAGCTTTCTTT.

The chain uses TRBV29-1 and TRBJ2-7; 9 bases are shared with TRBD1. The CDR3 is 13 amino acids. With 7 bases clipped from V and 5 bases from J, the junction kept 9 bases outside the gene matches. The germline V gene encodes CDR1 SQVTM and CDR2 ANQGSEA. The CDR3 loop reads CSGAWTGDHEQYF. DNA of the CDR3: TGCAGCGGAGCTTGGACAGGGGATCACGAGCAGTACTTC.

This clonotype occurred a few times. The rearrangement links TRBV11-2 to TRBJ2-3; D may be TRBD1 or TRBD2 (5 bases each). V was clipped by 1 base and J by 6 bases, with 14 bases between them. CDR1 SGHAT and CDR2 FQNNGV come from the germline V gene. This CDR3 has 15 residues. DNA for the CDR3: TGTGCCAGCAGCTTAGCTTTACGGGGCTATGATACGCAGTATTTT. It is translated as CASSLALRGYDTQYF.

This clonotype was seen at least ten times. The chain combines TRBV11-2 with TRBJ1-4; 7 nucleotides match TRBD1. Losses at the gene ends were 5 bases for V and 6 bases for J; bases not matched to a gene: 9. Per the germline V gene, CDR1 is SGHAT and CDR2 is FQNNGV. CDR3 length equals 15 residues. The CDR3 sequence: CASSLDRAGDEKLFF. CDR3 bases: TGTGCCAGCAGCCTCGACAGGGCGGGCGATGAAAAACTGTTTTTT.

This clonotype was counted only a few times. The J gene is TRBJ2-1, the V gene TRBV19; 10 bases agree with TRBD2. CDR3 length: 15 amino acids. Germline V gives CDR1 LNHDA, CDR2 SQIVND (reference sequence). The junction had 6 bases not matched to a gene; V was cut back by 7 bases and J by 3 bases. DNA of the CDR3: TGTGCCAGTAAATATAGCGGGGGGTACTACAATGAGCAGTTCTTC. This encodes CASKYSGGYYNEQFF.

Many counts were recorded for this clonotype. The chain combines TRBV18 with TRBJ1-5, with D perhaps matching TRBD1 (5 bases). CDR3 length equals 15 residues. Trimming removed 3 bases from V and 0 bases from J, with 9 bases in between. Germline V gene data show CDR1 as KGHSH and CDR2 as LQKENI. The CDR3 sequence: CASSPSGVSNQPQHF. The CDR3 DNA is TGTGCCAGCTCACCTTCGGGGGTTAGCAATCAGCCCCAGCATTTT.

Ten or more counts support this clonotype. The chain is built from TRBV12-3 or TRBV12-4 and TRBJ2-5; 10 bases map to TRBD1. The CDR3 runs 16 residues. V trimming: 6 bases; J trimming: 5 bases; junction bases outside the gene matches: 12. The DNA for the CDR3 is TGTGCCAGCAGGTCTCGGACAGGGGGTTTCTGGGAGACCCAGTACTTC. Translation: CASRSRTGGFWETQYF.

This clonotype was counted between two and nine times. Here the CDR3 reads CASSAGGGRETQYF. CDR3 nucleotide sequence: TGCGCCAGCAGCGCCGGTGGGGGCCGAGAGACCCAGTACTTC. This chain uses TRBV5-1 with TRBJ2-5; tentatively, D is TRBD1 (6 bases). Trimming removed 4 bases from V and 4 bases from J, with 14 bases in between. This CDR3 is 14 amino acids long. The germline gives CDR1 SGHRS, CDR2 YFSETQ.

This clonotype was counted only a few times. The gene calls are TRBV12-3 or TRBV12-4 and TRBJ2-4; D possibly corresponds to TRBD2 (6 bases). V was trimmed by 2 bases and J by 5 bases, leaving 19 bases between them. The CDR3 loop spans 17 amino acids. The DNA for the CDR3 is TGTGCCAGCAGTTTAAAGTTGCGGGGCCATCATGAAAACATTCAGTACTTC. Amino acid sequence: CASSLKLRGHHENIQYF.

This clonotype was seen ten or more times. The gene calls are TRBV27 and TRBJ2-5, with a possible D match to TRBD1 (6 bases). Germline V gives CDR1 MNHEY, CDR2 SMNVEV (reference sequence). V lost 3 bases and J 2 bases, leaving 19 bases between the germline ends. This CDR3 region has 17 residues. The CDR3 sequence: CASSFRPTGRLQETQYF. CDR3 in DNA: TGTGCCAGCAGTTTCCGCCCGACAGGTCGGCTACAAGAGACCCAGTACTTC.

There are a few counts of this clonotype. This chain links TRBV10-3 with TRBJ1-2, with D hard to call. V was clipped by 3 bases and J by 13 bases, with 12 bases between them. The CDR3 is 11 residues long. Germline CDR1 and CDR2: ENHRY and SYGVKD. CDR3 DNA sequence: TGTGCCATCAGTGACCCTAGCGCTCTCACCTTC. Its protein is CAISDPSALTF.

This chain links TRBV10-1 with TRBJ1-4, with unresolved D. The CDR3 loop spans 13 amino acids. Germline CDR1 and CDR2: WNHNN and SYGVQD (reference sequence). V dropped 8 bases and J dropped 5 bases, with 12 bases sitting between them. CDR3 sequence reads: CASRASRNEKLFF. CDR3 bases: TGCGCCAGCCGGGCGTCGAGGAATGAAAAACTGTTTTTT.

The table lists this clonotype with a few counts. The chain has TRBV6-1 and TRBJ1-4, with D unresolved. The germline V gene encodes CDR1 MNHNS and CDR2 SASEGT. Trimming shortened V by 6 bases and J by 4 bases, and 18 bases separated the two germline ends. The CDR3 runs 16 residues. The CDR3 coding sequence is TGTGCCAGCAGCTCCTGGTCATACGGAGTTAATGAAAAACTGTTTTTT. It codes for CASSSWSYGVNEKLFF.

J is TRBJ1-6 and V is TRBV20-1; D not certain. V shed 1 base and J shed 0 bases, with 10 bases lying between them. Germline CDR1 and CDR2: DFQATT and SNEGSKA (reference sequence). The CDR3 runs to 16 residues. The CDR3 sequence: CSARGRLFSYNSPLHF. The CDR3 DNA follows: TGCAGTGCTAGAGGCCGGTTGTTCTCCTATAATTCACCCCTCCACTTT.

This clonotype has a count of ten or more. This rearrangement joins TRBV6-1 to TRBJ2-5; 8 nucleotides match TRBD1. Germline CDR1 reads MNHNS; CDR2 reads SASEGT. V shed 5 bases and J 5 bases; nucleotides not matched to a gene: 10. This CDR3 region has 15 residues. The CDR3 reads CASSRGSGGVETQYF. The CDR3 DNA reads as TGTGCCAGCAGTCGTGGATCAGGGGGCGTGGAGACCCAGTACTTC.